One and the same sample provided the 6 T cell receptor beta chains below, sequenced in a study of CD8 T cells in Susac syndrome. cDNA came from around 0.5 to 1 ug RNA primed by random hexamers. TCRdb fed the immunoSEQ multiplex PCR reads into MiXCR, producing one record per CDR3 protein. The sample lists 200,000 or so distinct CDR3 sequences; approximately 90% were seen once. Sequencing was performed on CD8+ T cells from PBMCs. These receptors all stem from a human donor with multiple sclerosis.

This chain connects TRBV5-6 to TRBJ2-3, with no clear D. The germline V and J ends were trimmed by 2 bases and 2 bases, with 3 bases remaining between them. The CDR3 is 12 residues long. The V gene's germline CDR1 is SGHDT and CDR2 YYEEEE. The CDR3 spells CASSLYTDTQYF. The CDR3 DNA reads as TGTGCCAGCAGCTTATACACAGATACGCAGTATTTT.

This clonotype was seen just once. V is TRBV5-6 and J is TRBJ2-1; TRBD2 is a possible D gene (5 bases). Germline assignment: CDR1 SGHDT and CDR2 YYEEEE. V dropped 4 bases and J dropped 0 bases, with 14 bases sitting between them. CDR3 length: 16 amino acids. CDR3 in amino acids: CASSTRWGASYNEQFF. Here the CDR3 DNA reads TGTGCCAGCAGCACCCGGTGGGGAGCCTCCTACAATGAGCAGTTCTTC. Using reference TRBV5-6 and TRBJ2-1 for the parts outside the CDR3, the full variable domain is DAGVTQSPTHLIKTRGQQVTLRCSPKSGHDTVSWYQQALGQGPQFIFQYYEEEERQRGNFPDRFSGHQFPNYSSELNVNALLLGDSALYLCASSTRWGASYNEQFFGPGTRLTVL.

This CDR3 reads CASSLVQTGGRSYTEAFF. Here the CDR3 DNA reads TGCGCCAGCAGCTTGGTTCAAACAGGGGGCAGGTCGTACACTGAAGCTTTCTTT. This chain uses TRBV5-1 with TRBJ1-1, with TRBD1 matching 9 bases. Trimming removed 0 bases from V and 3 bases from J; junction bases left unmatched: 12. Germline V lookup: CDR1 SGHRS, CDR2 YFSETQ. This CDR3 contains 18 residues.

The rearrangement uses TRBV12-3 or TRBV12-4 and TRBJ2-7; maybe TRBD1 (5 bases). V lost 2 bases to trimming and J lost 6 bases, with 8 bases between them. CDR3 length: 12 amino acids. The CDR3 DNA reads TGTGCCAGCAGTTTACGGACAATCGAGCAGTACTTC. It yields the protein CASSLRTIEQYF.

This chain connects TRBV12-3 or TRBV12-4 to TRBJ2-5; TRBD2 agrees at 7 bases. V gave up 1 base and J gave up 2 bases; unmatched junction bases: 4. The length of the CDR3 is 15 residues. CDR3 in amino acids: CASSLVLAEQETQYF. DNA of the CDR3: TGTGCCAGCAGTTTAGTGCTAGCGGAACAAGAGACCCAGTACTTC.

The gene calls are TRBV2 and TRBJ2-3; D possibly matches TRBD1 or TRBD2 (6 bases each). The ends were cut back, 7 bases at V and 4 bases at J, with 18 bases in the middle. The CDR3 contains 15 residues. CDR1 SNHLY and CDR2 FYNNEI come from the germline V gene. This chain's CDR3 is CASTEGGSGSDTQYF. CDR3 DNA sequence: TGTGCCAGCACCGAAGGGGGGAGCGGCTCAGATACGCAGTATTTT.